These 21 T cell receptor beta chains share one sample of origin, sequenced in a study of identical twins. One entry per CDR3 protein results from TCRdb running MiXCR on the 5' RACE reads. The sample consists of roughly 240,000 distinct CDR3 sequences, around 7.6% of them appearing once. These same records also appear under a second study, on yellow fever vaccine responses in identical twins.

Source material: CD8+ T cells sorted from blood. Receptor source: a woman under 30 in good health.

In its sample, this clonotype was seen a few times. The V and J genes are TRBV3-1 and TRBJ2-1; D gene uncertain. The V gene lost 0 bases and the J gene lost 5 bases, with 17 bases spanning the gap. There are 17 residues in the CDR3. Germline loops: CDR1 LGHDT, CDR2 YNNKEL (reference sequence). The CDR3: CASSQDWWHPAHNEQFF. CDR3 sequence (DNA): TGTGCCAGCAGCCAAGATTGGTGGCACCCTGCCCACAATGAGCAGTTCTTC.

This clonotype was counted many times. The chain recombines TRBV12-3 or TRBV12-4 with TRBJ1-2; D unresolved. V was cut by 4 bases and J by 4 bases, with 16 bases left in between. This CDR3 spans 15 amino acids. The CDR3 sequence is CASSYSPSWSYGYTF. The DNA for the CDR3 is TGTGCCAGCAGTTATTCGCCTTCTTGGAGCTATGGCTACACCTTC.

V gene TRBV19 combines with J gene TRBJ2-1; D unclear. This CDR3 is 13 amino acids long. Germline V lookup: CDR1 LNHDA, CDR2 SQIVND (reference sequence). The germline V and J ends were trimmed by 5 bases and 5 bases, with 10 bases remaining between them. CDR3 sequence reads: CASSPRADNEQFF. CDR3 DNA: TGTGCCAGTAGTCCCCGGGCAGACAATGAGCAGTTCTTC.

V usage is TRBV21-1 and J usage is TRBJ1-1. TRBV21-1 is flagged as a pseudogene. The CDR3 has 17 residues. CDR3 amino acids: CASSSPPPQVVNVKAFF. CDR3 DNA sequence: TGTGCCAGCAGCTCACCTCCCCCGCAGGTGGTTAACGTGAAAGCTTTCTTT.

The DNA of the CDR3 is TGTGCCAGCAGTTACGGTCCGGACCAAGAGACCCAGTACTTC. This gives the protein CASSYGPDQETQYF. This chain joins TRBV6-5 and TRBJ2-5, with unresolved D. The germline V and J ends were trimmed by 2 bases and 0 bases, with 7 bases remaining between them. The germline V gene encodes CDR1 MNHEY and CDR2 SVGAGI. This CDR3 has 14 amino acids.

The J gene is TRBJ2-7, the V gene TRBV4-1; 7 bases are a match to TRBD2. The CDR3 contains 14 residues. The junction had 1 base not matched to a gene; V was cut back by 1 base and J by 1 base. CDR1 is MGHRA, CDR2 YSYEKL, per germline. The CDR3 is CASSQGEGSYEQYF. The CDR3 DNA follows: TGCGCCAGCAGCCAAGGGGAGGGTTCCTACGAGCAGTACTTC.

This clonotype was observed at least ten times. This chain links TRBV7-9 with TRBJ2-5, with a tentative D call TRBD1 (5 bases). Germline V CDR1 and CDR2: SEHNR, FQNEAQ (reference sequence). The V gene lost 5 bases and the J gene lost 3 bases, with 10 bases spanning the gap. This CDR3 is built from 13 residues. CDR3 DNA: TGTGCCAGCAGCCCTGACAGTGAAGAGACCCAGTACTTC. It specifies CASSPDSEETQYF.

This clonotype was picked up many times. The CDR3 region is CASSVGEGPSHEQYF. The CDR3 region has the DNA TGTGCCAGCAGCGTAGGGGAGGGGCCCTCGCACGAGCAGTACTTC. The V call is TRBV9, the J call TRBJ2-7; 7 positions match TRBD2. This CDR3 has 15 residues. Germline lookup yields CDR1 SGDLS and CDR2 YYNGEE. The J segment lost 5 bases and the V segment lost 0 bases, leaving 8 bases of the junction unmatched. Looking up the rest from reference TRBV9 and TRBJ2-7 gives the full variable domain: DSGVTQTPKHLITATGQRVTLRCSPRSGDLSVYWYQQSLDQGLQFLIQYYNGEERAKGNILERFSAQQFPDLHSELNLSSLELGDSALYFCASSVGEGPSHEQYFGPGTRLTVT.

Only a few counts were recorded for this clonotype. The chain couples TRBV27 to TRBJ2-5; tentatively, D is TRBD1 or TRBD2 (7 bases each). Germline V gene sequence: CDR1 MNHEY, CDR2 SMNVEV (reference sequence). The CDR3 is made up of 14 amino acids. V gave up 10 bases and J gave up 5 bases, with 20 bases separating them. The CDR3 nucleotides read TGTGCCACCTCCAGGGGAGGGGGCTATGAGACCCAGTACTTC. It encodes CATSRGGGYETQYF.

This clonotype appeared many times. The chain uses TRBV29-1 and TRBJ2-1; no firm D call. CDR3 length: 12 amino acids. The germline V gene encodes CDR1 SQVTM and CDR2 ANQGSEA. The germline V and J ends were trimmed by 4 bases and 10 bases, with 14 bases remaining between them. Written as DNA, the CDR3 is TGCAGCGTTGTCGGCGCCAGGTGGGAGCAGTTCTTC. As protein: CSVVGARWEQFF.

The CDR3 loop reads CASSVGNSGNTIYF. The CDR3, as DNA: TGTGCCAGCAGCGTCGGGAACTCTGGAAACACCATATATTTT. V is TRBV7-9 and J is TRBJ1-3; D gene uncertain. The V gene lost 5 bases and the J gene lost 0 bases, with 8 bases spanning the gap. CDR3 length: 14 residues. Per the germline V gene, CDR1 is SEHNR and CDR2 is FQNEAQ (reference sequence).

This chain links TRBV2 with TRBJ1-1; D may be TRBD1 (6 bases). V was pared by 6 bases and J by 0 bases, with 14 bases between. The germline gives CDR1 SNHLY, CDR2 FYNNEI. The CDR3 extends over 15 amino acids. CDR3 protein: CASRDQDSMNTEAFF. The CDR3, as DNA: TGTGCCAGCAGGGACCAGGACAGTATGAACACTGAAGCTTTCTTT.

Comments on this clonotype: Germline is not matched at one junction end, which may reflect a read error. The chain couples TRBV12-3 or TRBV12-4 to TRBJ2-7, with a possible D match to TRBD2 (5 bases). The CDR3 is made up of 15 amino acids. CDR3 loop: CASSYERSLVEAHDF. The CDR3 region has the DNA TGTGCCAGCAGCTATGAGAGATCCTTGGTGGAGGCCCATGACTTC.

This clonotype has just one count. The missing conserved phenylalanine or tryptophan at the end of this CDR3 makes a read error likely. The J gene is TRBJ2-7, the V gene TRBV28; the D call may be TRBD1 or TRBD2 (5 bases each). V lost 6 bases and J lost 2, with 14 bases in between. This CDR3 region has 14 residues. Germline values: CDR1 MDHEN, CDR2 SYDVKM. The CDR3 region has the DNA TGTGCCAGCAGCCTTCGGGGCGTAACCTACGAGCAGTACTAC. Encoded protein: CASSLRGVTYEQYY.

The table lists this clonotype with many counts. The chain uses TRBV9 and TRBJ2-2; the match to TRBD2 covers 13 bases. Germline CDR1 SGDLS, CDR2 YYNGEE. Trimming at V came to 4 bases and at J to 2 bases, leaving 5 bases not matched to a gene. CDR3 size: 17 residues. CDR3 sequence (DNA): TGTGCCAGCAGCAACCAGGGACTAGCGGGAAACACCGGGGAGCTGTTTTTT. It codes for CASSNQGLAGNTGELFF.

The chain links TRBV27 to TRBJ1-1; D is unresolved. Trimming cost V 3 bases and J 6 bases, with 11 bases left between them. Germline values: CDR1 MNHEY, CDR2 SMNVEV (reference sequence). The CDR3 runs to 13 residues. The CDR3 here is CASSLVLLAEAFF. The CDR3 nucleotides read TGTGCCAGCAGTTTGGTGTTATTGGCTGAAGCTTTCTTT.

This chain links TRBV7-8 with TRBJ2-7; D is undetermined. The CDR3 sequence is 13 residues long. The V end lost 7 bases, the J end lost 4 bases, and 14 bases lay between the germline ends. CDR1 and CDR2 from the germline V gene are SGHVS and FQNEAQ. CDR3 amino acids: CASTPPGLYEQYF. CDR3 in DNA: TGTGCCAGCACCCCACCCGGGTTGTACGAGCAGTACTTC.

The chain recombines TRBV7-8 with TRBJ1-1; D not certain. Germline V lookup: CDR1 SGHVS, CDR2 FQNEAQ. The V gene lost 2 bases and the J gene lost 4 bases, with 11 bases spanning the gap. The CDR3 length is 14 residues. The CDR3 DNA is TGTGCCAGCAGCTTAACTGTTAAGGGCACTGAAGCTTTCTTT. As protein: CASSLTVKGTEAFF.

The V and J genes are TRBV7-8 and TRBJ2-7; D is tentatively TRBD1 or TRBD2 (5 bases each). Per germline, CDR1 SGHVS and CDR2 FQNEAQ. There are 13 residues in the CDR3. V was clipped by 2 bases and J by 7 bases, with 12 bases between them. CDR3 protein: CASSLKPGSEQYV. The CDR3 DNA follows: TGTGCCAGCAGCTTAAAACCAGGGAGTGAGCAGTACGTC.

This sequence joins TRBV7-9 and TRBJ2-1; 7 bases agree with TRBD2. The CDR3 runs to 16 residues. The J segment lost 0 bases and the V segment lost 7 bases, leaving 9 bases of the junction unmatched. Germline V gene sequence: CDR1 SEHNR, CDR2 FQNEAQ (reference sequence). In nucleotides, the CDR3 is TGTGCCAGCACCTCAGGACTAGGCAGCTCCTACAATGAGCAGTTCTTC. Encoded protein: CASTSGLGSSYNEQFF. The full variable domain, rest sourced from reference TRBV7-9 and TRBJ2-1, is DTGVSQNPRHKITKRGQNVTFRCDPISEHNRLYWYRQTLGQGPEFLTYFQNEAQLEKSRLLSDRFSAERPKGSFSTLEIQRTEQGDSAMYLCASTSGLGSSYNEQFFGPGTRLTVL.

This clonotype occurred a few times. J is TRBJ2-1 and V is TRBV11-2, with 11 bases identical to TRBD2. Germline V gene data show CDR1 as SGHAT and CDR2 as FQNNGV. Trimming at V came to 5 bases and at J to 7 bases, leaving 7 bases not matched to a gene. This CDR3 has 15 amino acids. CDR3 sequence: CASSPTSGRRNEQFF. The CDR3 nucleotides are TGTGCCAGCAGCCCTACTAGCGGGAGAAGGAATGAGCAGTTCTTC.